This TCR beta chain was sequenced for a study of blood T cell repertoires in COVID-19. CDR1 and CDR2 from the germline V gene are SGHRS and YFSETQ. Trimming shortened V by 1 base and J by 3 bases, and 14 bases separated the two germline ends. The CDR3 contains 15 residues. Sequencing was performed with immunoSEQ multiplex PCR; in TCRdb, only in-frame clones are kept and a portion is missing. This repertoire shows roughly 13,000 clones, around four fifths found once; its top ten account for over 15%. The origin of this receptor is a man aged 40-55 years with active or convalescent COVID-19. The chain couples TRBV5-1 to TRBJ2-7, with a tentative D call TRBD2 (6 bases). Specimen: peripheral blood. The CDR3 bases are TGCGCCAGCAGCTTGCTAAGACTAGGGAGCTACGAGCAGTACTTC. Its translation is CASSLLRLGSYEQYF.